The rows below give T cell receptor beta chains drawn from one sample of a study of PD-1 blockade in classical Hodgkin lymphoma. The assay was immunoSEQ multiplex PCR, and TCRdb's table has in-frame clones only and misses some. The sample holds about 84,000 clones, around 90% seen once. The material sequenced was peripheral blood mononuclear cells (PBMCs), taken at baseline. The receptors shown here come from a human donor with classical Hodgkin lymphoma. Each CDR3 is given with its conserved first and last residue. Fields, in order: J gene, V gene, clone size, D gene, CDR3 DNA, CDR3 protein. D genes are given only for firm matches. Size is stated for part of the rows, as once, few or many counts, or as a class when the clone is expanded.

>TRBJ2-3|TRBV5-5|NA|NA
TGTGCCAGCAGCTTAGAGGAGGGATTCACAGATACGCAGTATTTT
CASSLEEGFTDTQYF
>TRBJ2-7|TRBV27|NA|NA
TGTGCCAGCAGTCCCCGGGGGGACACCGGCTACGAGCAGTACTTC
CASSPRGDTGYEQYF
>TRBJ2-1|TRBV2|NA|TRBD2
TGTGCCAGCAGTGAGGTACCTAGCGGGACTCGTTACAATGAGCAGTTCTTC
CASSEVPSGTRYNEQFF
>TRBJ2-1|TRBV2|NA|TRBD2
TGTGCCAGTCAGACTAGCGGGCCTTACAATGAGCAGTTCTTC
CASQTSGPYNEQFF
>TRBJ2-7|TRBV9|NA|TRBD2
TGTGCCAGCAACGCTCTCGGGACTACTGCCTCGGAGCAGTACTTC
CASNALGTTASEQYF
>TRBJ2-1|TRBV18|NA|TRBD2
TGTGCCAGCTCACTCTGGACTAGCGGGAGTGGCAATGAGCAGTTCTTC
CASSLWTSGSGNEQFF
>TRBJ2-3|TRBV29-1|NA|NA
TGCAGCGTCGAACGCGACACTCTTAGCACAGATACGCAGTATTTT
CSVERDTLSTDTQYF
>TRBJ1-5|TRBV19|NA|NA
TGTGCCAGTAGTCCGGAGTATCAGCCCCAGCATTTT
CASSPEYQPQHF
>TRBJ1-5|TRBV15|NA|TRBD1
TGTGCCACCAGCAGAATGGGGCGGACAGGGAGCAATCAGCCCCAGCATTTT
CATSRMGRTGSNQPQHF
>TRBJ1-1|TRBV9|few|NA
TGTGCCAGCAGCGTAGTGGTGAGCACTGAAGCTTTCTTT
CASSVVVSTEAFF
>TRBJ2-5|TRBV25-1|NA|NA
TGTGCCAGCAGGAGAGGGTCAGGGGCTTTGGAGACCCAGTACTTC
CASRRGSGALETQYF
>TRBJ1-2|TRBV7-9|NA|NA
TGTGCCAGCAAAGACACGGGAACGAGTGGCTACACCTTC
CASKDTGTSGYTF
>TRBJ2-5|TRBV15|NA|NA
TGTGCCACCAGCAGAGCACCACTAGTGACGGGGGAGACCCAGTACTTC
CATSRAPLVTGETQYF
>TRBJ2-7|TRBV4-1|NA|TRBD1
TGCGCCAGCAGCCATTTGACAGGGGTGTGGGAGCAGTACTTC
CASSHLTGVWEQYF
>TRBJ2-3|TRBV9|NA|NA
TGTGCCAGCAGCCCGAGGGGGGCTGCTTCAGATACGCAGTATTTT
CASSPRGAASDTQYF
>TRBJ2-7|TRBV18|NA|TRBD1
TGTGCCAGCTCACGGACAGGGGGCTTCTACGAGCAGTACTTC
CASSRTGGFYEQYF
>TRBJ2-5|TRBV5-1|few|NA
TGCGCCAGCAGCTTAGGGGGGGGAGAGACCCAGTACTTC
CASSLGGGETQYF
>TRBJ2-7|TRBV27|NA|TRBD2
TGTGCCAGCAGTTTCGGGGGGACGGGGACCTACGAGCAGTACTTC
CASSFGGTGTYEQYF
>TRBJ2-1|TRBV10-2|NA|NA
TGCGCCAGCCCAGGGCGGGACCACTCCTACAATGAGCAGTTCTTC
CASPGRDHSYNEQFF
>TRBJ1-1|TRBV4-3|NA|TRBD1
TGCGCCAGCAGCCAAAACCCCAGGGGGTACGATAACACTGAAGCTTTCTTT
CASSQNPRGYDNTEAFF
>TRBJ2-7|TRBV4-3|NA|NA
TGCGCCAGCAGCCAAGATAGCAGTTTGGCCTCCTACGAGCAGTACTTC
CASSQDSSLASYEQYF
>TRBJ2-1|TRBV7-2|NA|TRBD1
TGTGCCAGCAGCGCCGACAGGGGCCTTTTCTCCAATGAGCAGTTCTTC
CASSADRGLFSNEQFF
>TRBJ1-1|TRBV18|NA|NA
TGTGCCAGCTCAGCGGGAGGTAACACTGAAGCTTTCTTT
CASSAGGNTEAFF
>TRBJ1-1|TRBV4-2|NA|NA
TGTGCCAGCAGCCAAGACAGCCGAAACACTGAAGCTTTCTTT
CASSQDSRNTEAFF
>TRBJ2-7|TRBV19|NA|TRBD1
TGTGCCAGTACCTCTACCGGGACAGGGGGCTACGAGCAGTACTTC
CASTSTGTGGYEQYF
>TRBJ1-5|TRBV27|NA|NA
TGTGCCAGCAGTATAGCCATCGCAGGGACCGTCAATCAGCCCCAGCATTTT
CASSIAIAGTVNQPQHF
>TRBJ1-2|TRBV7-2|NA|NA
TGTGCCAGCAGCTTGGGAAATCAGGGGTCCTATGGCTACACCTTC
CASSLGNQGSYGYTF
>TRBJ1-1|TRBV5-1|NA|NA
TGCGCCAGCAGTATCTCGAACACTGAAGCTTTCTTT
CASSISNTEAFF
>TRBJ1-5|TRBV27|NA|NA
TGTGCCAGCAGGTTGGACATCTATAGCAATCAGCCCCAGCATTTT
CASRLDIYSNQPQHF
>TRBJ2-7|TRBV5-1|NA|NA
TGCGCCAGCAGCTTGGGGGCTAGCAGACCCTACGAGCAGTACTTC
CASSLGASRPYEQYF
>TRBJ1-5|TRBV28|NA|NA
TGTGCCAGCAGTTTAGTAAACAGGTTATCCAATCAGCCCCAGCATTTT
CASSLVNRLSNQPQHF